One and the same sample provided the 21 T cell receptor beta chains below, sequenced in a study of blood T cell repertoires in COVID-19. Data came from immunoSEQ multiplex PCR; TCRdb stores just in-frame clones and leaves some out. The table records about 150,000 clones, approximately 79% of them present only once. Material for sequencing was peripheral blood. The receptors come from a man aged 50 to 60 with active or convalescent COVID-19.

The rearrangement links TRBV5-1 to TRBJ2-1; possibly TRBD1 for D (6 bases). Germline V gene lookup returns CDR1 SGHRS and CDR2 YFSETQ. CDR3 length equals 15 residues. Deletions cut 0 bases from V and 4 bases from J, with 11 bases between. This CDR3 is CASSLAGAPYNEQFF. CDR3 bases: TGCGCCAGCAGCTTGGCAGGGGCCCCTTACAATGAGCAGTTCTTC.

The chain couples TRBV18 to TRBJ2-1; TRBD2 aligns across 12 bases. CDR1 is KGHSH, CDR2 LQKENI, per germline. The CDR3 is 15 amino acids. The V gene end was trimmed by 3 bases and the J gene end by 7 bases; junction bases not matched to a gene: 4. This CDR3 reads CASSPASGRVNEQFF. The CDR3 DNA is TGTGCCAGCTCACCTGCTAGCGGGAGGGTAAATGAGCAGTTCTTC.

This clone occurred many times. This chain uses TRBV7-9 with TRBJ2-7; tentative D call: TRBD2 (6 bases). Germline V gives CDR1 SEHNR, CDR2 FQNEAQ (reference sequence). The CDR3 spans 15 residues. The CDR3, as DNA: TGTGTCCTAGGGGACCCCGGGACTCCCCCCTACGAGCAGTACTTC. This sequence encodes CVLGDPGTPPYEQYF.

In this sample, this clone turned up a few times. The J gene is TRBJ2-2, the V gene TRBV4-2, with 7 bases aligning to TRBD2. V shed 0 bases and J 1 base; nucleotides not matched to a gene: 2. CDR3 size: 16 residues. The germline V gene encodes CDR1 LGHNA and CDR2 YNFKEQ. Written as DNA, the CDR3 is TGTGCCAGCAGCCAAGAGGGACTACTGAACACCGGGGAGCTGTTTTTT. Protein sequence: CASSQEGLLNTGELFF.

The rearrangement uses TRBV2 and TRBJ1-4; 7 nucleotides match TRBD1. The CDR3 is 15 residues long. Germline-derived CDR1 and CDR2 are SNHLY and FYNNEI. V trimming: 8 bases; J trimming: 0 bases; junction bases outside the gene matches: 6. The CDR3 sequence is CASAGGLATNEKLFF. The CDR3 DNA is TGTGCCAGCGCAGGGGGTCTTGCAACTAATGAAAAACTGTTTTTT.

The chain uses TRBV19 and TRBJ2-6; 9 nucleotides agree with TRBD1. Germline CDR1 is LNHDA and CDR2 is SQIVND (reference sequence). There are 14 residues in the CDR3. V was pared by 7 bases and J by 8 bases, with 6 bases of the junction left unmatched. The DNA of the CDR3 is TGTGCCAGTACCCCGGACAGGGGTACCAACGTCCTGACTTTC. Residues: CASTPDRGTNVLTF. The full variable domain, with the rest looked up from reference TRBV19 and TRBJ2-6, is DGGITQSPKYLFRKEGQNVTLSCEQNLNHDAMYWYRQDPGQGLRLIYYSQIVNDFQKGDIAEGYSVSREKKESFPLTVTSAQKNPTAFYLCASTPDRGTNVLTFGAGSRLTVL.

The chain combines TRBV7-3 with TRBJ2-5, with D maybe TRBD1 (5 bases). The CDR3 has 15 residues. The V end was cut by 5 bases, the J end by 4 bases, with 17 bases between. The V gene's germline CDR1 is SGHTA and CDR2 FQGTGA. The CDR3 spells CASSLRRGLGETQYF. The CDR3 nucleotides read TGTGCCAGCAGCCTCCGTAGGGGTCTAGGAGAGACCCAGTACTTC.

This sequence joins TRBV5-8 and TRBJ2-3, with TRBD2 identical over 10 bases. V dropped 0 bases and J dropped 6; count of bases not matched to a gene: 4. The length of the CDR3 is 15 residues. Per germline, CDR1 SGHTS and CDR2 YDEGEE. The CDR3 coding sequence is TGTGCCAGCAGCTTGGTTCTAGCGGGAGTGGATACGCAGTATTTT. This encodes CASSLVLAGVDTQYF.

The genes are TRBV9 and TRBJ1-5, with D possibly matching TRBD1 (6 bases). CDR1 SGDLS and CDR2 YYNGEE come from the germline V gene. The CDR3 length is 15 residues. Trimming removed 4 bases from V and 2 bases from J, with 13 bases in between. The CDR3 coding sequence is TGTGCCAGCAGCCCCACAGGGCTTGGCAATCAGCCCCAGCATTTT. Translated: CASSPTGLGNQPQHF.

The rearrangement joins TRBV11-2 to TRBJ2-6; the D gene is possibly TRBD1 (6 bases). Germline V lookup: CDR1 SGHAT, CDR2 FQNNGV. This CDR3 region has 18 residues. V gave up 2 bases and J gave up 4 bases, with 18 bases separating them. Here the CDR3 DNA reads TGTGCCAGCAGCTTAAGAGGCCAGGGGTTGACCGGGGCCAACGTCCTGACTTTC. As protein: CASSLRGQGLTGANVLTF. Using reference TRBV11-2 and TRBJ2-6 for the parts outside the CDR3, the full variable domain is EAGVAQSPRYKIIEKRQSVAFWCNPISGHATLYWYQQILGQGPKLLIQFQNNGVVDDSQLPKDRFSAERLKGVDSTLKIQPAKLEDSAVYLCASSLRGQGLTGANVLTFGAGSRLTVL.

The chain is built from TRBV19 and TRBJ2-1; D perhaps matches TRBD2 (5 bases). Germline-derived CDR1 and CDR2 are LNHDA and SQIVND (reference sequence). The CDR3 has 14 residues. The V end lost 5 bases, the J end lost 1 base, and 9 bases lay between the germline ends. CDR3 sequence (DNA): TGTGCCAGTAGTTTCCAGCGGTCCTACAATGAGCAGTTCTTC. Protein product: CASSFQRSYNEQFF.

This clone was counted a few times. The chain employs TRBV6-2 or TRBV6-3 and TRBJ1-6, with D uncertain. The CDR3 totals 19 residues. The germline V gene has CDR1 MNHEY and CDR2 SVGEGT. The ends were cut back, 2 bases at V and 0 bases at J, with 17 bases in the middle. The CDR3 sequence is CASSYDASRHSSYNSPLHF. The CDR3, as DNA: TGTGCCAGCAGTTACGACGCGTCGCGCCACAGCTCCTATAATTCACCCCTCCACTTT.

The chain uses TRBV5-1 and TRBJ2-5, with 8 bases fitting TRBD2. Trimming cost V 4 bases and J 4 bases; bases outside gene matches: 12. The CDR3 has 16 amino acids. CDR1 and CDR2 (germline): SGHRS, YFSETQ. The CDR3 here is CASSAGPGLAPETQYF. The CDR3 DNA reads TGCGCCAGCAGCGCGGGACCCGGACTAGCTCCAGAGACCCAGTACTTC.

This clone occurred once. The chain couples TRBV21-1 to TRBJ2-3; whether TRBD2, the table's D call, matches the DNA was not checked. TRBV21-1 is a known pseudogene. The CDR3 runs 16 residues. The CDR3 protein is CASSRNAAPGTDTQYF. In DNA, the CDR3 is TGTGCCAGCAGCAGGAACGCGGCCCCGGGCACAGATACGCAGTATTTT.

The V gene is TRBV6-1, the J gene TRBJ2-3; 15 nucleotides align to TRBD2. V dropped 1 base and J dropped 4; count of bases not matched to a gene: 3. CDR1 MNHNS and CDR2 SASEGT come from the germline V gene. The CDR3 covers 17 residues. The CDR3 coding sequence is TGTGCCAGCAGTGAAGGGACTAGCGGGAGGGCCCCAGATACGCAGTATTTT. Its protein product is CASSEGTSGRAPDTQYF.

The chain employs TRBV19 and TRBJ1-1; D may be TRBD1 (6 bases). Deletions cut 8 bases from V and 0 bases from J, with 13 bases between. The CDR3 is 14 residues long. Germline values: CDR1 LNHDA, CDR2 SQIVND (reference sequence). CDR3 sequence reads: CASDWGHLNTEAFF. CDR3 nucleotide sequence: TGTGCCAGTGATTGGGGACACCTGAACACTGAAGCTTTCTTT.

J is TRBJ2-5 and V is TRBV9; 7 nucleotides align to TRBD1. Germline lookup yields CDR1 SGDLS and CDR2 YYNGEE. Trimming cost V 1 base and J 5 bases; bases outside gene matches: 11. The CDR3 length is 16 residues. CDR3 residues: CASSVRPQGVEETQYF. The CDR3 nucleotides read TGTGCCAGCAGCGTAAGGCCCCAGGGGGTTGAGGAGACCCAGTACTTC.

This clone was counted between two and nine times. The chain recombines TRBV29-1 with TRBJ1-1, with D maybe TRBD1 (6 bases). The CDR3 length is 13 residues. V dropped 6 bases and J dropped 1 base, with 12 bases sitting between them. Germline CDR1 SQVTM, CDR2 ANQGSEA. The CDR3 DNA reads TGCAGCGTCCCAGGGGTGGGGAACACTGAAGCTTTCTTT. Translating it yields CSVPGVGNTEAFF.

The CDR3 protein is CASSLGTGGFYEQYF. The DNA for the CDR3 is TGTGCCAGCAGCTTAGGGACAGGGGGCTTTTACGAGCAGTACTTC. The chain uses TRBV11-2 and TRBJ2-7; 11 bases fit TRBD1. The germline V gene encodes CDR1 SGHAT and CDR2 FQNNGV. This CDR3 is built from 15 residues. Trimming took 1 base from V and 4 from J; bases not matched to a gene: 3. The full variable domain, completed using reference TRBV11-2 and TRBJ2-7, is EAGVAQSPRYKIIEKRQSVAFWCNPISGHATLYWYQQILGQGPKLLIQFQNNGVVDDSQLPKDRFSAERLKGVDSTLKIQPAKLEDSAVYLCASSLGTGGFYEQYFGPGTRLTVT.

The chain couples TRBV5-4 to TRBJ2-1, with 11 bases lining up with TRBD2. This CDR3 spans 16 amino acids. The V gene's germline CDR1 is SGHNT and CDR2 YYREEE (reference sequence). The junction had 5 bases not matched to a gene; V was cut back by 4 bases and J by 2 bases. CDR3 sequence (DNA): TGTGCCAGCAGCCCCCGACTAGCGGGAACCTACAATGAGCAGTTCTTC. It codes for CASSPRLAGTYNEQFF.

This chain joins TRBV28 and TRBJ1-3; unclear D gene. The CDR3 covers 15 residues. V shed 3 bases and J shed 4 bases, with 13 bases lying between them. Germline assignment: CDR1 MDHEN and CDR2 SYDVKM. CDR3 nucleotide sequence: TGTGCCAGCAGTTTTGTGGGTGCCGGGGGAAACACCATATATTTT. Protein: CASSFVGAGGNTIYF.